This TCR beta chain appears in the sequencing data of a study of cytomegalovirus exposure and HLA in healthy donors. Study-wide results and limits: DRB1 showed the most TCR associations and HLA-C the fewest in a later analysis, as rates varied by HLA locus.

The germline V gene encodes CDR1 SNHLY and CDR2 FYNNEI. V lost 4 bases and J lost 6, with 27 bases in between. The CDR3 runs to 18 residues. The PCR made use of 60 Vbeta and 13 Jbeta primers. Sequenced by immunoSEQ multiplex PCR; TCRdb stores in-frame clones only, minus some. The sample gives some 150,000 clones, approximately 71% of which show up once; 4% to 6% is in the top ten. As regards this clone: Its specificity is not known.

This clonotype was sampled from a woman aged 45 to 65 in good health and CMV-seronegative. Sequencing was carried out using PBMCs. J is TRBJ1-1 and V is TRBV2; possibly TRBD1 for D (5 bases). This chain's CDR3 is CASSVFWGREVIGAEAFF. In DNA form, the CDR3 reads TGTGCCAGCAGTGTGTTTTGGGGACGGGAGGTAATTGGCGCTGAAGCTTTCTTT. Looking up the rest from reference TRBV2 and TRBJ1-1 gives the full variable domain: EPEVTQTPSHQVTQMGQEVILRCVPISNHLYFYWYRQILGQKVEFLVSFYNNEISEKSEIFDDQFSVERPDGSNFTLKIRSTKLEDSAMYFCASSVFWGREVIGAEAFFGQGTRLTVV.